The clone carrying this T cell receptor (beta chain) was seen a few times. The antigen is unknown. Purified naive CD4+ T cells were depleted of CD25+ Tregs. Semi-nested PCR with Nested Universal Primer A followed constant-region reverse priming of full-length variable regions. From the 5' RACE reads, TCRdb called clonotypes with MiXCR, one entry per CDR3 protein. Of roughly 54,000 distinct CDR3 sequences in the sample, 17% are singletons; the top ten hold 2% to 2.5%. Overall study results and limits: Greatest tumor Treg TCR overlap was with tumor naive CD4+ cells. Whole repertoires were not studied in the larger cohort, only one V-J beta rearrangement.

Source material: naive CD4+ T cells sorted from blood. The subset was: naive CD4+ T cells, CD4+CD45RA+CD25-. This TCR came from a female donor with breast cancer.

The CDR3: CASSFSGTADQPQHF. The CDR3 nucleotides read TGTGCCAGCAGCTTCTCCGGGACAGCTGATCAGCCCCAGCATTTT. The V and J genes are TRBV7-2 and TRBJ1-5, with TRBD1 matching over 7 bases. From germline, CDR1 is SGHTA and CDR2 FQGNSA. After removal of 3 bases from V and 5 bases from J, the junction contained 7 bases not matched to a gene. The CDR3 length is 15 residues.